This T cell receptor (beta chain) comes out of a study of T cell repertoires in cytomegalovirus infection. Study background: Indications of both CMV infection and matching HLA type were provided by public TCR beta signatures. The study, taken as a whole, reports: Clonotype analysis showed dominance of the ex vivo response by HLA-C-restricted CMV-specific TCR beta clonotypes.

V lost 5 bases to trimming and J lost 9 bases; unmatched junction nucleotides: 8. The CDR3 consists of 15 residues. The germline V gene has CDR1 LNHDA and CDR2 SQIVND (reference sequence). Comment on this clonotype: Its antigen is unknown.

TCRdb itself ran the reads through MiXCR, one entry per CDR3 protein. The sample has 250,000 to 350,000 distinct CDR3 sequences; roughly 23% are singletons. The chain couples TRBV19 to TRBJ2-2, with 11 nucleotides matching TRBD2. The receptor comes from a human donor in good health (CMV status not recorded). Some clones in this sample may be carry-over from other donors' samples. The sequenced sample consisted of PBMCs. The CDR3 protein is CASSSGTSGHRELFF. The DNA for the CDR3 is TGTGCCAGTAGTTCCGGGACTAGCGGACACCGGGAGCTGTTTTTT.